Given below is one T cell receptor beta chain in context. V lost 3 bases, J lost 4 bases, and 6 bases lay in between. The germline CDR1 and CDR2 sequences are SQVTM and ANQGSEA. The CDR3 spans 11 residues. These data originate in a study of human T cells and chemical hapten exposure. About the research overall: Patch tests containing 0.01% DPC, applied to the upper back, were read at 6 days.

Methods used by the authors: Samples contained a median of around 89,000 TCRs, with a range of about 23,224 to 700,000. TCRdb re-called the RACE reads with MiXCR, one entry per CDR3 protein. None of the V and J calls come from the authors' own analysis; TCRdb made them. This sample carries tens of thousands of distinct CDR3 sequences, roughly 6.4% of them seen once, and the ten largest clones take about a tenth. Time point denoted: patch test 1, 2 weeks after DPC sensitization. As to treatment: therapeutic diphenylcyclopropenone sensitization with weekly scalp DPC. Before extraction, the whole blood was not fractionated, and total RNA was taken from it. Blood draws came first, before each patch test. Each donor was an alopecia patient between 18 and 70 years of age who qualified for DPC.

This chain joins TRBV29-1 and TRBJ1-2; D uncertain. This clonotype originated in a woman in her 30s with alopecia areata. Some clones in this sample may be carry-over from other donors' samples. The specimen was whole blood, collected in connection with sensitization to the hapten diphenylcyclopropenone (DPC). CDR3 residues: CSVDNPYGYTF. CDR3 DNA: TGCAGCGTTGACAATCCCTATGGCTACACCTTC.